The present T cell receptor (beta chain) was sequenced within a study of T-cell memory formation after mild COVID-19. Study at large: The two donors had largely donor-specific TCR clusters. Study-level results: For contracting clones, CD4+ ones sat mainly in CM and EM, CD8+ in EMRA. Detection of some responders pre-infection suggested pre-existing cross-reactive memory T cells participated. There was a balanced CD4/CD8 profile in clones contracting day 15 to 85, and later expanders leaned CD4+.

Concerning this clonotype itself: What it binds is not known.

Trimming removed 5 bases from V and 5 bases from J, with 12 bases in between. Germline values: CDR1 KGHSH, CDR2 LQKENI. There are 13 residues in the CDR3. In TCRdb, the 5' RACE reads were re-called with MiXCR into one record per CDR3 protein. This sample has 250,000 to 400,000 distinct CDR3 sequences, with more than 13% found just once. The sequenced material came from PBMCs or a T cell subset sorted from them (not recorded which). The sequence came from a man aged 18-30 years who had mild COVID-19 (a few samples of this study predate the infection). Cell type and time point are not known. V usage is TRBV18 and J usage is TRBJ2-5, with TRBD1 as a possible D gene (6 bases). CDR3 nucleotides: TGTGCCAGCTCAAAGCAGGGGATGGAGACCCAGTACTTC. This codes for CASSKQGMETQYF.